This T cell receptor beta chain was identified in a study of blood T cell repertoires in COVID-19. Study context: Sites across the United States, Italy and Spain contributed samples from acute and convalescent COVID-19. Sample material is recorded as cDNA or gDNA derived from T cells, B-cell-depleted T cells, or PBMCs.

The V and J ends lost 2 bases and 3 bases, in that order; junction bases with no gene match: 9. The CDR3 sequence is 16 residues long. Per the germline V gene, CDR1 is SGHTS and CDR2 is YDEGEE. As originally analysed: The assay estimated nucleated cells by amplifying reference gene primers. This table comes from immunoSEQ multiplex PCR, and its TCRdb copy is limited to in-frame clones, with some not included. V and J calls and clone size are as listed in that table; D and trimming were resolved from the DNA. The repertoire includes 50,000 or so clones, 90% of them detected once, and around a tenth sits in the top ten.

The V gene is TRBV5-8, the J gene TRBJ2-3; 7 bases line up with TRBD1. The TCR was taken from an elderly woman with acute or convalescent COVID-19. Sequencing was performed on peripheral blood. The CDR3 nucleotides read TGTGCCAGCAGCTTTCGGACAGGACACGGAACAGATACGCAGTATTTT. The encoded protein is CASSFRTGHGTDTQYF.